This passage covers 26 T cell receptor beta chains from one sample sequenced in a study of T cells after posttransplantation cyclophosphamide. The data were produced by immunoSEQ multiplex PCR, yet TCRdb's version contains in-frame clones alone and is incomplete. The table lists 30,000 to 40,000 clones, around nine tenths of them singletons. The source material was PBMCs. The receptors stem from a woman between 40 and 55 years old with a blood cancer, CMV-positive, and with a related stem cell donor.

The chain is built from TRBV9 and TRBJ1-6; D gene uncertain. Germline-derived CDR1 and CDR2 are SGDLS and YYNGEE. CDR3 length equals 14 residues. Trimming pared 2 bases from V and 7 bases from J, leaving 10 bases between. Written as DNA, the CDR3 is TGTGCCAGCAGCGTTAGAGGGAAAAATTCACCCCTCCACTTT. Translation gives CASSVRGKNSPLHF.

The V gene is TRBV18, the J gene TRBJ2-1, with 12 bases identical to TRBD2. V trimming: 5 bases; J trimming: 12 bases; junction bases outside the gene matches: 11. Germline V CDR1 and CDR2: KGHSH, LQKENI. CDR3 length: 15 residues. The CDR3 protein is CASSSGGLAGSRQFF. The CDR3 DNA sequence: TGTGCCAGCTCATCGGGGGGACTAGCGGGTTCCAGGCAGTTCTTC.

This chain links TRBV10-3 with TRBJ1-5; 9 bases are a match to TRBD1. V was clipped by 5 bases and J by 2 bases; unmatched bases: 13. This CDR3 has 18 residues. Germline CDR1 ENHRY, CDR2 SYGVKD. CDR3 sequence reads: CAISNPYRGQRGNQPQHF. CDR3 in DNA: TGTGCCATCAGTAACCCTTACAGGGGGCAAAGGGGCAATCAGCCCCAGCATTTT.

Details on this clone: Sequence at one end of the junction differs from germline and may be a read error. Other DNA sequences in this specimen translate into the identical CDR3. The J gene is TRBJ1-1, the V gene TRBV6-5; TRBD1 matches at 10 bases. This CDR3 is 14 amino acids long. Germline CDR1 MNHEY, CDR2 SVGAGI. The CDR3 nucleotides are TGCGCCAGCAGACTCGGACAGGGGGGGGCTGAAGCTTTCTTT. Amino acids: CASRLGQGGAEAFF.

The DNA of the CDR3 is TGCGCCAGCAGCCACCGGGGGGGGGTTGGCACCGGGGAGCTGTTTTTT. It encodes CASSHRGGVGTGELFF. The gene calls are TRBV4-1 and TRBJ2-2; 8 bases fit TRBD2. Germline trimming cut 3 bases from V and 4 bases from J; bases unmatched to any gene: 7. The germline gives CDR1 MGHRA, CDR2 YSYEKL. The CDR3 sequence is 16 residues long.

The rearrangement joins TRBV7-9 to TRBJ1-6, with D uncertain. The germline V gene has CDR1 SEHNR and CDR2 FQNEAQ (reference sequence). The ends were cut back, 0 bases at V and 7 bases at J, with 7 bases in the middle. This CDR3 has 14 amino acids. The CDR3 loop is CASSLADTNSPLHF. The CDR3 bases are TGTGCCAGCAGCTTAGCAGATACAAATTCACCCCTCCACTTT. Based on the CDR3 plus reference TRBV7-9 and TRBJ1-6, the full variable domain is DTGVSQNPRHKITKRGQNVTFRCDPISEHNRLYWYRQTLGQGPEFLTYFQNEAQLEKSRLLSDRFSAERPKGSFSTLEIQRTEQGDSAMYLCASSLADTNSPLHFGNGTRLTVT.

The V and J genes are TRBV15 and TRBJ2-5; perhaps TRBD1 as D (6 bases). With 3 bases removed from V and 0 bases from J, the gap between germline ends came to 8 bases. Germline CDR1 LNHNV, CDR2 YYDKDF (reference sequence). The CDR3 is made up of 14 amino acids. DNA of the CDR3: TGTGCCACCAGCAGCCAGGGGTACCAAGAGACCCAGTACTTC. It translates to CATSSQGYQETQYF.

The rearrangement joins TRBV11-2 to TRBJ1-2, with D uncertain. V was shortened by 5 bases and J by 6 bases, with 13 bases between the two germline ends. The germline CDR1 and CDR2 sequences are SGHAT and FQNNGV. The CDR3 is 13 amino acids. CDR3 protein: CASSPVRGHGYTF. As DNA, the CDR3 is TGTGCCAGCAGCCCCGTGCGAGGGCATGGCTACACCTTC.

The chain combines TRBV5-1 with TRBJ1-4, with D maybe TRBD1 (5 bases). The germline V gene has CDR1 SGHRS and CDR2 YFSETQ. The CDR3 covers 15 residues. V lost 2 bases and J 8 bases, leaving 16 bases between the germline ends. CDR3 coding DNA: TGCGCCAGCAGCTTCGGTCCAGCGGGGGGGGAAAAACTGTTTTTT. Its translation is CASSFGPAGGEKLFF.

The V gene is TRBV14, the J gene TRBJ1-2, with 7 bases that match TRBD1. Germline values: CDR1 SGHDN, CDR2 FVKESK. The CDR3 contains 13 residues. V dropped 6 bases and J dropped 6; count of bases not matched to a gene: 7. The CDR3 region has the DNA TGTGCCAGCAGTCCGGACAGGCGGCATGGCTACACCTTC. Amino acid sequence: CASSPDRRHGYTF. Looking up the rest from reference TRBV14 and TRBJ1-2 gives the full variable domain: EAGVTQFPSHSVIEKGQTVTLRCDPISGHDNLYWYRRVMGKEIKFLLHFVKESKQDESGMPNNRFLAERTGGTYSTLKVQPAELEDSGVYFCASSPDRRHGYTFGSGTRLTVV.

The chain recombines TRBV19 with TRBJ1-6; tentatively, D is TRBD1 (6 bases). Germline lookup yields CDR1 LNHDA and CDR2 SQIVND (reference sequence). CDR3 length: 14 amino acids. V was shortened by 7 bases and J by 6 bases, with 13 bases between the two germline ends. Here the CDR3 DNA reads TGTGCCAGTACCGGACAGCTTATTAATTCACCCCTCCACTTT. This sequence encodes CASTGQLINSPLHF.

The chain uses TRBV14 and TRBJ2-7, with 9 bases that match TRBD1. The CDR3 runs 14 residues. Germline trimming cut 4 bases from V and 3 bases from J; bases unmatched to any gene: 4. CDR1 is SGHDN and CDR2 is FVKESK in the germline V gene. Here the CDR3 reads CASSLRDRVYEQYF. DNA for the CDR3: TGTGCCAGCAGCCTCCGGGACAGGGTCTACGAGCAGTACTTC.

The V call is TRBV27, the J call TRBJ1-3, with no clear D. V lost 2 bases to trimming and J lost 0 bases, with 8 bases between them. Germline V CDR1 and CDR2: MNHEY, SMNVEV (reference sequence). The CDR3 consists of 15 residues. The DNA of the CDR3 is TGTGCCAGCAGTTTAAATCGACTCTCTGGAAACACCATATATTTT. The encoded protein is CASSLNRLSGNTIYF.

J is TRBJ1-1 and V is TRBV29-1; 9 bases are a match to TRBD1. This CDR3 spans 15 amino acids. The V segment lost 1 base and the J segment 5 bases; nucleotides outside the gene matches: 8. Germline V lookup: CDR1 SQVTM, CDR2 ANQGSEA. In nucleotides, the CDR3 is TGCAGCGTTGAAGTGGGGACAGGGTCGTGGACTGAAGCTTTCTTT. Residues: CSVEVGTGSWTEAFF.

J is TRBJ2-7 and V is TRBV28, with 7 bases aligning to TRBD2. Germline lookup yields CDR1 MDHEN and CDR2 SYDVKM. The CDR3 consists of 14 residues. J was trimmed by 3 bases and V by 6 bases; bases with no gene match: 8. The CDR3: CASSLGGENYEQYF. In DNA form, the CDR3 reads TGTGCCAGCAGCTTGGGGGGGGAAAACTACGAGCAGTACTTC.

The chain carries TRBV14 and TRBJ1-1; TRBD1 is a possible D gene (6 bases). The V end was cut by 5 bases, the J end by 4 bases, with 11 bases between. Germline CDR1 reads SGHDN; CDR2 reads FVKESK. The CDR3 loop spans 13 amino acids. CDR3 loop: CASSWEGVTEAFF. DNA for the CDR3: TGTGCCAGCAGCTGGGAGGGGGTCACTGAAGCTTTCTTT.

The chain couples TRBV4-3 to TRBJ1-5; D is possibly TRBD1 (5 bases). CDR1 and CDR2 (germline): LGHNA, YSLEER. CDR3 length: 15 residues. V was clipped by 0 bases and J by 7 bases, with 13 bases between them. CDR3 amino acids: CASSQEWLGGQPQHF. CDR3 DNA sequence: TGCGCCAGCAGCCAAGAATGGTTGGGGGGACAGCCCCAGCATTTT.

This sequence joins TRBV27 and TRBJ2-7, with 8 bases matching TRBD2. Germline values: CDR1 MNHEY, CDR2 SMNVEV (reference sequence). V lost 4 bases to trimming and J lost 4 bases; unmatched junction nucleotides: 9. The CDR3 extends over 15 amino acids. The CDR3 is CASSSPGLGIYEQYF. The CDR3, as DNA: TGTGCCAGCAGTTCGCCGGGACTAGGTATATACGAGCAGTACTTC.

V is TRBV19 and J is TRBJ2-3; 9 bases match TRBD2. The CDR3 loop spans 13 amino acids. The V gene's germline CDR1 is LNHDA and CDR2 SQIVND (reference sequence). With 9 bases clipped from V and 0 bases from J, the junction kept 1 base outside the gene matches. The CDR3 DNA is TGTGCCAGCAGCGGGGGGAGCACAGATACGCAGTATTTT. It specifies CASSGGSTDTQYF.

The chain combines TRBV9 with TRBJ2-7; tentative D call: TRBD2 (5 bases). The germline gives CDR1 SGDLS, CDR2 YYNGEE. V lost 4 bases and J lost 3, with 14 bases in between. The length of the CDR3 is 14 residues. The CDR3, as DNA: TGTGCCAGCAGCCCGAGCGGCAGCTACTACGAGCAGTACTTC. Its protein product is CASSPSGSYYEQYF.

This clone was seen a single time. The rearrangement joins TRBV7-2 to TRBJ1-5, with 7 bases aligning to TRBD1. The germline V gene encodes CDR1 SGHTA and CDR2 FQGNSA. The CDR3 has 15 amino acids. Losses at the gene ends were 1 base for V and 4 bases for J; bases not matched to a gene: 4. CDR3 residues: CASSLVATGNQPQHF. The CDR3 DNA is TGTGCCAGCAGCTTAGTGGCGACAGGGAATCAGCCCCAGCATTTT.

The chain links TRBV11-2 to TRBJ2-1; a possible D gene is TRBD2 (5 bases). Trimming stripped 7 bases from V and 3 bases from J, with 16 bases between. Per the germline V gene, CDR1 is SGHAT and CDR2 is FQNNGV. This CDR3 region has 15 residues. DNA for the CDR3: TGTGCCAGCACCTTCGGAGGATGGCTCTACAATGAGCAGTTCTTC. Translation gives CASTFGGWLYNEQFF.

J is TRBJ2-2 and V is TRBV4-3, with D possibly being TRBD2 (6 bases). V was cut by 1 base and J by 5 bases, with 8 bases left in between. The germline V gene encodes CDR1 LGHNA and CDR2 YSLEER. The CDR3 runs to 14 residues. CDR3 protein: CASSQVGGTGELFF. The CDR3 bases are TGCGCCAGCAGCCAAGTCGGGGGAACCGGGGAGCTGTTTTTT.

This chain uses TRBV9 with TRBJ2-7; the match to TRBD1 covers 8 bases. The CDR3 is 13 amino acids. The germline CDR1 and CDR2 sequences are SGDLS and YYNGEE. V gave up 7 bases and J gave up 6 bases; unmatched junction bases: 9. DNA for the CDR3: TGTGCCAGCGGGACAGGAAAGTGGGCCGAGCAGTACTTC. This gives the protein CASGTGKWAEQYF. Together with reference TRBV9 and TRBJ2-7, the CDR3 gives the full variable domain: DSGVTQTPKHLITATGQRVTLRCSPRSGDLSVYWYQQSLDQGLQFLIQYYNGEERAKGNILERFSAQQFPDLHSELNLSSLELGDSALYFCASGTGKWAEQYFGPGTRLTVT.

This clone was recorded only once. J is TRBJ1-2 and V is TRBV6-6; possible D gene TRBD1, 5 bases. The germline V and J ends were trimmed by 5 bases and 3 bases, with 10 bases remaining between them. This CDR3 has 13 amino acids. The germline V gene encodes CDR1 MNHNY and CDR2 SVGAGI (reference sequence). The CDR3 protein is CASSRDRDYGYTF. The CDR3 DNA follows: TGTGCCAGCAGTCGCGACAGAGACTATGGCTACACCTTC.

The V gene is TRBV6-6, the J gene TRBJ2-7, with TRBD1 as a possible D gene (6 bases). V lost 2 bases and J 7 bases, leaving 18 bases between the germline ends. The CDR3 spans 15 residues. CDR1 and CDR2 from the germline V gene are MNHNY and SVGAGI (reference sequence). The CDR3 loop reads CASSYPPRERGEQYF. CDR3 bases: TGTGCCAGCAGTTACCCCCCCCGGGAAAGGGGGGAGCAGTACTTC.